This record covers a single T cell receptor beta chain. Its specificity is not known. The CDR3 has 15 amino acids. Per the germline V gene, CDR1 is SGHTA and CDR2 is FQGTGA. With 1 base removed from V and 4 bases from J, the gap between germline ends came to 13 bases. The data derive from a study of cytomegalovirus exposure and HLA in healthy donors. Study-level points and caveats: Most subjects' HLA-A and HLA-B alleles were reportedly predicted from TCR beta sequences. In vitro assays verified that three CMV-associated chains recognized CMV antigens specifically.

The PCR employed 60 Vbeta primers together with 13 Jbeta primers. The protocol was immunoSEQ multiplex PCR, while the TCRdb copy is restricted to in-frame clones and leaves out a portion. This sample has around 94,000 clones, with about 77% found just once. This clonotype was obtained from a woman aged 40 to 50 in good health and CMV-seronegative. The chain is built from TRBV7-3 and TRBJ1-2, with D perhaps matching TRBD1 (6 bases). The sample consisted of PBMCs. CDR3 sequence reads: CASSLNGGPGYGYTF. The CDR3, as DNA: TGTGCCAGCAGCTTAAACGGGGGGCCAGGCTATGGCTACACCTTC. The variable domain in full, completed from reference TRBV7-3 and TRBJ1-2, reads GAGVSQTPSNKVTEKGKYVELRCDPISGHTALYWYRQSLGQGPEFLIYFQGTGAADDSGLPNDRFFAVRPEGSVSTLKIQRTERGDSAVYLCASSLNGGPGYGYTFGSGTRLTVV.